This TCR beta chain was profiled in a study of identical twins. Study-level findings and limits: Not following the same donors, the study drew its conclusions from cross-sectional statistical analysis.

Unique molecular identifiers were present on cDNA, and template switching added a universal primer site. Using its own MiXCR run on the 5' RACE reads, TCRdb lists one record per CDR3 protein. This sample has more than 1.5 million distinct CDR3 sequences; 32% occur once, and the top ten carry 0.27%. Germline CDR1 is MNHNS and CDR2 is SASEGT. The CDR3 totals 15 residues. Trimming took 1 base from V and 3 from J, leaving 7 bases between them. Everyone who gave samples was a healthy Caucasian. Regarding this clonotype: What it binds is unknown.

The receptor was isolated from a newborn girl in good health. The source material was cord blood. This chain joins TRBV6-1 and TRBJ1-6; weak D call: TRBD1 (5 bases). DNA for the CDR3: TGTGCCAGCAGTGAAGGGGACGTCTATAATTCACCCCTCCACTTT. Translated, it gives CASSEGDVYNSPLHF.